The entry below describes one T cell receptor beta chain. The antigen it recognizes is unknown. The record has no base qualities; no much larger clone is one base away. The source of the sample is a study of a mutant IDH1 vaccine in newly diagnosed glioma (dated by TCRdb to the early 2020s). Some background on the complete study: Eight vaccinations were administered to patients in weeks 1, 3, 5, 7, 11, 15, 19 and 23, corresponding to visits V03 through V10. Prior to enrollment, patients had been given standard therapy consisting of radiotherapy alone, temozolomide alone, or radiochemotherapy with temozolomide, with the combination given to most patients. Longitudinal TCRB deep sequencing was done for about two dozen treated patients, wherever samples were available for exploratory analyses. Peripheral blood samples were drawn at six visits, namely V03 (baseline), V05, V07, V10, V12 and V13. The roughly 30 treated patients were approximately 62% male and around 40% female, with a mean age of about 43 years. Vaccination started 4-6 weeks after radiotherapy alone, or was given together with temozolomide cycles in the groups whose treatment included chemotherapy. On the study overall, not on this receptor specifically: Immune responses induced by the vaccine were seen in 90% to 95% of patients across multiple MHC alleles. Pseudoprogression seemed to be unrelated to changes in the top peripheral T cell clonotypes found by TCRB sequencing. PBMC samples for TCRB deep sequencing were selected based on availability. The authors noted that analyses of patient blood samples could not be reproduced because of sample limitations.

Libraries were made using the immunoSEQ multiplex PCR assay. The hsTCRB Kit was used according to the manufacturer's protocol to amplify rearranged TCR beta chain sequences. TCRB libraries were sequenced on an Illumina MiSeq. The authors' pipeline ran thus. The kit vendor's proprietary platform handled demultiplexing, trimming and gene mapping. TCRdb carries this immuneACCESS record with in-frame sequences only. Its versions omit some clonotypes, under half of them owing to an unresolved V gene in the studies checked, with the rest unexplained. Clone size and the V and J calls come from that table; the DNA yielded D and trimming. For this sample the table gives roughly 130,000 clones, of which roughly 75% were detected only once. The ten largest clones add up to 5.5% of the sample. The time point label, read with the paper, signifies: week 11, during vaccination. Each vaccine dose was 300 ug of a 20-mer mutant IDH1 peptide in Montanide, given subcutaneously with topical imiquimod. Newly diagnosed WHO grade 3 or 4 IDH1-mutant astrocytomas showing loss of nuclear ATRX were present in the donors. The samples were drawn from NOA16, a multicentre, single-arm, open-label phase I trial in Germany that tested a mutant IDH1 peptide vaccine in humans for the first time. The DNeasy Blood and Tissue Kit was used to extract genomic DNA from EDTA blood for TCRB sequencing.

Material: PBMCs, obtained from a glioma patient whose treatment included an IDH1 peptide vaccine. The sequence derives from a man in his forties or fifties with glioma.

The bases are TGTGCCAGCAGACGTAGCGTAAGCTCCTACAATGAGCAGTTCTTC. The translation is CASRRSVSSYNEQFF. Recombination connected TRBV6-5 to TRBJ2-1, and the D gene may be TRBD2, 5 bases matching. Trimming costs V 6 bases and J 0 bases, and their ends lie 12 bases apart. CDR1 MNHEY and CDR2 SVGAGI were looked up in the germline V gene. The cysteine opens and the phenylalanine closes a CDR3 of 15 amino acids. The only DNA kept is the CDR3, 45 bases in frame from the first base.